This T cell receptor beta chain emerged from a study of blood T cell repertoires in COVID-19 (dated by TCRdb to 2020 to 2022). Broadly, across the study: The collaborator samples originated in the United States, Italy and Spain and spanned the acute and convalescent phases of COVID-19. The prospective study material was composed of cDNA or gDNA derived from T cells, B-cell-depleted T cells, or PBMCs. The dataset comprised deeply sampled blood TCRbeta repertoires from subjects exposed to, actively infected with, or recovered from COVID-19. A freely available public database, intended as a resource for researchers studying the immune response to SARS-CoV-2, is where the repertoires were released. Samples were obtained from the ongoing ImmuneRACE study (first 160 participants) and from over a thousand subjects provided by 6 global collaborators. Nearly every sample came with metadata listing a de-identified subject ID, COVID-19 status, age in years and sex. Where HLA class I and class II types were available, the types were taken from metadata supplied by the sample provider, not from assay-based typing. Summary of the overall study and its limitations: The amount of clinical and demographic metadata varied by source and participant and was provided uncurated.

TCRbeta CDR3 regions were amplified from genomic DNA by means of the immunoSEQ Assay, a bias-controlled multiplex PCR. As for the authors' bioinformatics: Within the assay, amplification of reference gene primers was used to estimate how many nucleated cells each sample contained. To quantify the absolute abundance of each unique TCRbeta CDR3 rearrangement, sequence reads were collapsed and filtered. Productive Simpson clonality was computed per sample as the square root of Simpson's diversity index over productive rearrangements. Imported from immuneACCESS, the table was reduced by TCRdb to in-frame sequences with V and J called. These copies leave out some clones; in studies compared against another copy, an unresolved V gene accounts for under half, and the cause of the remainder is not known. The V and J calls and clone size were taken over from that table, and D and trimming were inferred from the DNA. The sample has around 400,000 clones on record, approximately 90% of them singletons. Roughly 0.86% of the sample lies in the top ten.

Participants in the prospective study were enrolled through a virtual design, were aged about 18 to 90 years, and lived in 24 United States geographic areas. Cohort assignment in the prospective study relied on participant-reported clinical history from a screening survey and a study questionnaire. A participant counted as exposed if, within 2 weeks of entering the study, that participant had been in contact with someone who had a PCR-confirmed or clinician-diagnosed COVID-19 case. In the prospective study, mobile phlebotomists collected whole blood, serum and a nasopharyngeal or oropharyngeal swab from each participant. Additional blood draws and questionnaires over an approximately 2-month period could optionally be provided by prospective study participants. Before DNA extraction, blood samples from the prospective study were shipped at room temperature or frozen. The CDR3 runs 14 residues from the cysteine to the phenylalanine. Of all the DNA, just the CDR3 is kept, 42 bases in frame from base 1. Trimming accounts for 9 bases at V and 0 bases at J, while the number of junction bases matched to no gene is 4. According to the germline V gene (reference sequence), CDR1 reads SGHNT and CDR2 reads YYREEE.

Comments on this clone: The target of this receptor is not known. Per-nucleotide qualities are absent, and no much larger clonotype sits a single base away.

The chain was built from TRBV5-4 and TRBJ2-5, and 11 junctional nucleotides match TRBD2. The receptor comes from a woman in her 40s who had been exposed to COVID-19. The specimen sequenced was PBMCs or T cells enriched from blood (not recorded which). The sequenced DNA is TGTGCCACCGCTAGCGGGGGGTACCAAGAGACCCAGTACTTC. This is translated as CATASGGYQETQYF.